This T cell receptor beta chain was identified during a study of T cell changes during pregnancy in multiple sclerosis. Germline values: CDR1 KGHSH, CDR2 LQKENI. This CDR3 comprises 14 residues. The V and J ends lost 6 bases and 5 bases, in that order; junction bases with no gene match: 5. The data were produced by immunoSEQ multiplex PCR, yet TCRdb's version contains in-frame clones alone and is incomplete. Of 70,000 to 85,000 clones detected, approximately 90% appear once; the ten largest clones hold about 3%. This receptor was obtained from a female donor with multiple sclerosis, enrolled in a pregnancy study. The sample was peripheral blood, taken before pregnancy. The chain employs TRBV18 and TRBJ1-5, with 9 bases that match TRBD1. CDR3 sequence reads: CASSRDRGDQPQHF. In nucleotides, the CDR3 is TGTGCCAGCTCCCGAGACAGGGGGGATCAGCCCCAGCATTTT.